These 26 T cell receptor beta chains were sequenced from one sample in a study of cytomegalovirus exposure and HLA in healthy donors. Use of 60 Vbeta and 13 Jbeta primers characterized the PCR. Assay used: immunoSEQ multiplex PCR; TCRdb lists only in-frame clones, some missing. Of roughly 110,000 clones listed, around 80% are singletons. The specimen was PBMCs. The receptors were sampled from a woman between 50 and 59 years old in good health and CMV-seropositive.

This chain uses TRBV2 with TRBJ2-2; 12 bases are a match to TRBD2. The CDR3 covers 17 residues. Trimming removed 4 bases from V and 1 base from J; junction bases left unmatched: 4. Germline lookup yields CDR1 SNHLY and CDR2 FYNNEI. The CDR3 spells CASSGLAGVQNTGELFF. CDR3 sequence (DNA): TGTGCCAGCAGTGGACTAGCGGGGGTTCAGAACACCGGGGAGCTGTTTTTT.

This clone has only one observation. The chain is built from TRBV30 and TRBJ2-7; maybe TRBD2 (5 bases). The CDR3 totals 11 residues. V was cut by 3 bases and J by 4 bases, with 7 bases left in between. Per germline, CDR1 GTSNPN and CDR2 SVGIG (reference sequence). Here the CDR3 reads CAWSEGYEQYF. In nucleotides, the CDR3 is TGTGCCTGGAGCGAGGGATACGAGCAGTACTTC.

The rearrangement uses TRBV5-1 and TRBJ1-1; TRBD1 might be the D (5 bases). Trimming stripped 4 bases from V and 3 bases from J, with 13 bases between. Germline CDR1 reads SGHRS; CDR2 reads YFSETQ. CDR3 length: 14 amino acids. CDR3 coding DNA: TGCGCCAGCAGCCCACCGGACATCTACACTGAAGCTTTCTTT. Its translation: CASSPPDIYTEAFF. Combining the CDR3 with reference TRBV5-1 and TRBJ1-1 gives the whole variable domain KAGVTQTPRYLIKTRGQQVTLSCSPISGHRSVSWYQQTPGQGLQFLFEYFSETQRNKGNFPGRFSGRQFSNSRSEMNVSTLELGDSALYLCASSPPDIYTEAFFGQGTRLTVV.

In nucleotides, the CDR3 is TGTGCCAGCAGCGGCCGGACTAGCGGGGGGCGACCCTACAATGAGCAGTTCTTC. This gives the protein CASSGRTSGGRPYNEQFF. This chain connects TRBV7-9 to TRBJ2-1, with 14 positions matching TRBD2. Germline V gene sequence: CDR1 SEHNR, CDR2 FQNEAQ (reference sequence). V dropped 5 bases and J dropped 2; count of bases not matched to a gene: 8. The CDR3 loop spans 18 amino acids.

CDR3 DNA sequence: TGTGCCAGCAGTTTTCGGGAGAACACTGAAGCTTTCTTT. Translated: CASSFRENTEAFF. The chain combines TRBV27 with TRBJ1-1; D unresolved. V was cut by 3 bases and J by 1 base, with 6 bases left in between. CDR1 MNHEY and CDR2 SMNVEV come from the germline V gene (reference sequence). The CDR3 is 13 residues long.

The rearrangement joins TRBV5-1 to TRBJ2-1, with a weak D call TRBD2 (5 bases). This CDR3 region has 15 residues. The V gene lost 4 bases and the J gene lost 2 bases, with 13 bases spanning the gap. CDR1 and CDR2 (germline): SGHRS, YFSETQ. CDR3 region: CASSLDPGTYNEQFF. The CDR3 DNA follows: TGCGCCAGCAGCCTCGACCCGGGGACCTACAATGAGCAGTTCTTC.

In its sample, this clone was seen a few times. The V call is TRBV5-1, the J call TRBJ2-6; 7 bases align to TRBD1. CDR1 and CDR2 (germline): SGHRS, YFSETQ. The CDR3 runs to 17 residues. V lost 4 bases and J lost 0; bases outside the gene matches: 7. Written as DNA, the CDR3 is TGCGCCAGCAGCCAGATGACAGGGCCCTCTGGGGCCAACGTCCTGACTTTC. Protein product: CASSQMTGPSGANVLTF.

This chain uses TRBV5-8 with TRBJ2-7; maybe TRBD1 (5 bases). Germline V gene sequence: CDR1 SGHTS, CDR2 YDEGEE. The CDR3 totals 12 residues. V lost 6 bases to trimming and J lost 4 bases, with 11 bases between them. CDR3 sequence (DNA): TGTGCCAGCAATAGAAGGGGTTACGAGCAGTACTTC. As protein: CASNRRGYEQYF.

Here the CDR3 reads CAWRGRLATDTQYF. CDR3 DNA sequence: TGTGCCTGGAGGGGGAGGTTAGCCACAGATACGCAGTATTTT. The V call is TRBV30, the J call TRBJ2-3; TRBD2 might be the D (6 bases). The CDR3 sequence is 14 residues long. Germline CDR1 reads GTSNPN; CDR2 reads SVGIG (reference sequence). Deletions cut 3 bases from V and 2 bases from J, with 12 bases between.

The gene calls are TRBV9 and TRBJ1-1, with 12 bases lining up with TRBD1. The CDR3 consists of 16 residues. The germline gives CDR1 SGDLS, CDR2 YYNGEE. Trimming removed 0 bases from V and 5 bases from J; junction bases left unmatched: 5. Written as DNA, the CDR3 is TGTGCCAGCAGCGTAGTTGGGACAGGGGGCTGGACTGAAGCTTTCTTT. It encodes CASSVVGTGGWTEAFF.

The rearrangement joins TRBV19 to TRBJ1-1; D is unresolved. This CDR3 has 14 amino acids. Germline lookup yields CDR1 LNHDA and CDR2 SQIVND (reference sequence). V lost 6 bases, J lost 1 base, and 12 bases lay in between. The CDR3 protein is CASRSGNSNTEAFF. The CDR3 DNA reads TGTGCCAGTAGGAGCGGTAACTCGAACACTGAAGCTTTCTTT. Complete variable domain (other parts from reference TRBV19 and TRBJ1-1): DGGITQSPKYLFRKEGQNVTLSCEQNLNHDAMYWYRQDPGQGLRLIYYSQIVNDFQKGDIAEGYSVSREKKESFPLTVTSAQKNPTAFYLCASRSGNSNTEAFFGQGTRLTVV.

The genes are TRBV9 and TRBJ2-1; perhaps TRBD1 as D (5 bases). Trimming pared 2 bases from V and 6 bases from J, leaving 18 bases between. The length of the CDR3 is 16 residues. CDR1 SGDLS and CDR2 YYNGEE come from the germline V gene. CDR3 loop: CASSVGWGPGSNEQFF. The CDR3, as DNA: TGTGCCAGCAGCGTCGGGTGGGGCCCCGGCAGCAATGAGCAGTTCTTC.

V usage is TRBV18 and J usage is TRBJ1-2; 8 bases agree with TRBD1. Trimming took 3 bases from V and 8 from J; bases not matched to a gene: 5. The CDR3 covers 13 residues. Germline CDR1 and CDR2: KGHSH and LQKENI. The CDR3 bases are TGTGCCAGCTCACCCGGGACAGGTTTCGGCTACACCTTC. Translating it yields CASSPGTGFGYTF.

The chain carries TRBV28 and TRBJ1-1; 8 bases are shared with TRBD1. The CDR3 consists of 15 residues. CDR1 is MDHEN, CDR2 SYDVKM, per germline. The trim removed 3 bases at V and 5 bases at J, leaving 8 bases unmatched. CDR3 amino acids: CASSFPRTGRTEAFF. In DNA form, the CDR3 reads TGTGCCAGCAGTTTCCCCAGGACAGGGAGGACTGAAGCTTTCTTT.

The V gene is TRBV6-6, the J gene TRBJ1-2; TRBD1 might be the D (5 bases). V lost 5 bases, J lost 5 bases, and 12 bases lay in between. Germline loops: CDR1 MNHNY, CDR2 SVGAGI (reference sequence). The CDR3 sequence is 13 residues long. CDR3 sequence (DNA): TGTGCCAGCAGTCCCGACAGAGTATATGGCTACACCTTC. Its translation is CASSPDRVYGYTF.

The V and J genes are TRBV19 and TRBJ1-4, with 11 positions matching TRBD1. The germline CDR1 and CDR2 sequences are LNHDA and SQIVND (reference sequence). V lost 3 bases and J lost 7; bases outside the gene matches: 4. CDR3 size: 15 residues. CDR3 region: CASSILGTGGEKLFF. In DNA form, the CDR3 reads TGTGCCAGTAGTATTCTGGGGACAGGGGGTGAAAAACTGTTTTTT.

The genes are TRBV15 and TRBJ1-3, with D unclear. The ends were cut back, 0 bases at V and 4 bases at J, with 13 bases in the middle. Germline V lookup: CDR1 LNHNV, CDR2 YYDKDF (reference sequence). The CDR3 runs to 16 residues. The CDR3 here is CATSRDLAGSGNTIYF. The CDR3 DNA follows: TGTGCCACCAGCAGAGATCTAGCGGGATCCGGAAACACCATATATTTT.

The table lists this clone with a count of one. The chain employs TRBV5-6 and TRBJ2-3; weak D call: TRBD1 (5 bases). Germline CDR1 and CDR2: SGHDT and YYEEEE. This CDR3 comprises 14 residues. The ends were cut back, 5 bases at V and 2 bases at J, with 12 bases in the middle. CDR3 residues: CASRDTVNTDTQYF. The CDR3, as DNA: TGTGCCAGCAGGGACACAGTCAACACAGATACGCAGTATTTT.

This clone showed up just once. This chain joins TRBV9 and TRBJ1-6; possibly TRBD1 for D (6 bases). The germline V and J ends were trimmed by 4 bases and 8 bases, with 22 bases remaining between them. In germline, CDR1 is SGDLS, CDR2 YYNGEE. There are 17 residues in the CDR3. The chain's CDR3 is CASSLGPRGARDSPLHF. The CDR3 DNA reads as TGTGCCAGCAGCCTTGGTCCGCGGGGGGCGCGGGATTCACCCCTCCACTTT.

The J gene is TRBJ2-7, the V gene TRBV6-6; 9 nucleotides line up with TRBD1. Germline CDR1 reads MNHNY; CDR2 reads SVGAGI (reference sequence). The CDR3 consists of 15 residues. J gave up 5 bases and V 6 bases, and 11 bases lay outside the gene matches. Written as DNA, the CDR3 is TGTGCCAGCAGCCAGGTTGGGACAGGGATACACGAGCAGTACTTC. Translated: CASSQVGTGIHEQYF.

CDR3 in amino acids: CASSLTNSKGNTIYF. CDR3 coding DNA: TGTGCCAGCAGCTTAACTAACTCAAAAGGAAACACCATATATTTT. The V gene is TRBV7-6, the J gene TRBJ1-3; the D is unclear. The germline V gene encodes CDR1 SGHVS and CDR2 FNYEAQ. Deletions cut 2 bases from V and 4 bases from J, with 12 bases between. The CDR3 consists of 15 residues.

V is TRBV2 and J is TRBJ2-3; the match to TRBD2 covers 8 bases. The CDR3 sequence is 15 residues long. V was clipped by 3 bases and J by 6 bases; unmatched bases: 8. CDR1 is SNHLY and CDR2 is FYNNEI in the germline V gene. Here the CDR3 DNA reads TGTGCCAGCAGTGAGCCAGCGGGGGATCTGGATACGCAGTATTTT. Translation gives CASSEPAGDLDTQYF.

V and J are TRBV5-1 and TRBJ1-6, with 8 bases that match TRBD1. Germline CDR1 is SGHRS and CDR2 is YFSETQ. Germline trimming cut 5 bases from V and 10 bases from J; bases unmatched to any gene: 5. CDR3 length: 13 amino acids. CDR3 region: CASSTGGGSPLHF. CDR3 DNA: TGCGCCAGCAGTACAGGGGGAGGATCACCCCTCCACTTT.

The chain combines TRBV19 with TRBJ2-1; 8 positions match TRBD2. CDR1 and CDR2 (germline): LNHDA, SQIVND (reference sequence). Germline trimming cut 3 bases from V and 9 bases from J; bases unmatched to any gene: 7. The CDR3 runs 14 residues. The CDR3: CASSMRGESFEQFF. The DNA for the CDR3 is TGTGCCAGTAGTATGCGGGGGGAATCCTTTGAGCAGTTCTTC.

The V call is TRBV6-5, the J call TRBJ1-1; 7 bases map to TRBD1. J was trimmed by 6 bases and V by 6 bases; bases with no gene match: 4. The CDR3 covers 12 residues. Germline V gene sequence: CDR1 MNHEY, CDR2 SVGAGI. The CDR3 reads CASRRTGAEAFF. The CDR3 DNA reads TGTGCCAGCAGGCGGACAGGCGCTGAAGCTTTCTTT.

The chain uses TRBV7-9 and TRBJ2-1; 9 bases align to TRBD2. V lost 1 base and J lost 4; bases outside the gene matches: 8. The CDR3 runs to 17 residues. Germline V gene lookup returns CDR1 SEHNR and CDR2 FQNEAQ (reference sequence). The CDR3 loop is CASSLVAAGGIYNEQFF. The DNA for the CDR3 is TGTGCCAGCAGCTTAGTTGCGGCGGGGGGGATTTACAATGAGCAGTTCTTC.